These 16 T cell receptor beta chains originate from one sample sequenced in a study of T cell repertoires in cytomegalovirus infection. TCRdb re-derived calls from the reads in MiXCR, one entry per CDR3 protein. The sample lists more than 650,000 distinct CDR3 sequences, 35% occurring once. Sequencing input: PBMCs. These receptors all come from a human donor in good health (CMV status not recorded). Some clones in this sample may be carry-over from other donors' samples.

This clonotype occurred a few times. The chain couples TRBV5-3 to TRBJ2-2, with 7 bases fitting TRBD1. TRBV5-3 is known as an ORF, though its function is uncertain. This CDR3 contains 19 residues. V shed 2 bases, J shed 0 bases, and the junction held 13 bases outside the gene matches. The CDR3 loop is CARSLSTDRPITNTGELFF. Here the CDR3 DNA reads TGTGCCAGAAGCTTATCCACGGACAGGCCAATAACGAACACCGGGGAGCTGTTTTTT.

CDR3 loop: CSALGAQGYGYTF. CDR3 sequence (DNA): TGCAGTGCCCTAGGGGCACAGGGATACGGCTACACCTTC. The rearrangement uses TRBV20-1 and TRBJ1-2, with D possibly being TRBD1 (6 bases). This CDR3 is built from 13 residues. Trimming left V 6 bases short and J 8 bases short, with 19 bases between. Per germline, CDR1 DFQATT and CDR2 SNEGSKA (reference sequence).

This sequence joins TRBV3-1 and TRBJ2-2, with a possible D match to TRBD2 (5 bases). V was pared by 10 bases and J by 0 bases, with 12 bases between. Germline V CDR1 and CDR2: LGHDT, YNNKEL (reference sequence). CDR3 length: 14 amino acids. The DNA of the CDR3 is TGTGCCACCGAGCGGCCCACGAACACCGGGGAGCTGTTTTTT. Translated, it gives CATERPTNTGELFF.

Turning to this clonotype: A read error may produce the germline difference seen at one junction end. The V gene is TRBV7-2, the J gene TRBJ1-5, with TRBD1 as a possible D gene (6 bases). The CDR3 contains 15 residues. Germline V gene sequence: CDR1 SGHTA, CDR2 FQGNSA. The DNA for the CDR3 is TGTGCCAGCAGCCTAGCAGGGGCCCTAAATCAGCCCCAGCATTTT. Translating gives CASSLAGALNQPQHF.

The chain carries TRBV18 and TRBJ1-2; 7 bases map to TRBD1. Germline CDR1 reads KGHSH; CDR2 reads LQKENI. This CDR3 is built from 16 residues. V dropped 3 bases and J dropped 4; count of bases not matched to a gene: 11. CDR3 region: CASSPTSPTGPYGYTF. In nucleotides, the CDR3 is TGTGCCAGCTCACCCACAAGTCCGACAGGGCCCTATGGCTACACCTTC.

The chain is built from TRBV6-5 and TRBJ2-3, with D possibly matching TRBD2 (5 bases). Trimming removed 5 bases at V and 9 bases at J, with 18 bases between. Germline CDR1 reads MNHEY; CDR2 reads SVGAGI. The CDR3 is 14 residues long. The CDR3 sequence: CASSESRMGSTQYF. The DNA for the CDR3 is TGTGCCAGCAGTGAGAGCCGAATGGGGAGCACGCAGTATTTT.

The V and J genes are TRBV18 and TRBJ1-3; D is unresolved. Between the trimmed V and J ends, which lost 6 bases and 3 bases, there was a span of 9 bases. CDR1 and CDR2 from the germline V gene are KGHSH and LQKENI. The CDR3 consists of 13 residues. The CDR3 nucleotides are TGTGCCAGCTCGAAGTCGGATGGAAACACCATATATTTT. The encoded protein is CASSKSDGNTIYF.

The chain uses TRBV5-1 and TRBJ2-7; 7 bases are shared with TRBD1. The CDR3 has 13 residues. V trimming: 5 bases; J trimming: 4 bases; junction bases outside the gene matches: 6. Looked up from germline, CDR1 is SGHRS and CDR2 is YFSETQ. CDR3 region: CASRIGQAYEQYF. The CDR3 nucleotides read TGCGCCAGCAGGATCGGACAGGCTTACGAGCAGTACTTC.

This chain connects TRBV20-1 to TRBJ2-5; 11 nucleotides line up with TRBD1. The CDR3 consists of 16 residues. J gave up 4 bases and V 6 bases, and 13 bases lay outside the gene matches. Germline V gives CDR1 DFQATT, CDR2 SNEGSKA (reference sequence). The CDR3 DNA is TGCAGTGCGTCAGGACAGGGGGCGCGGAGTAGAGAGACCCAGTACTTC. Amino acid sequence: CSASGQGARSRETQYF.

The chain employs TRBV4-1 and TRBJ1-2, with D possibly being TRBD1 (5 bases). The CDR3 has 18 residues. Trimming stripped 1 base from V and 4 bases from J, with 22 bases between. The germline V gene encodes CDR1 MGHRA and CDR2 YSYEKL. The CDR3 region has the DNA TGCGCCAGCAGCCAAGTGGGTGACCGGGACGGATACCTCTATGGCTACACCTTC. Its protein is CASSQVGDRDGYLYGYTF.

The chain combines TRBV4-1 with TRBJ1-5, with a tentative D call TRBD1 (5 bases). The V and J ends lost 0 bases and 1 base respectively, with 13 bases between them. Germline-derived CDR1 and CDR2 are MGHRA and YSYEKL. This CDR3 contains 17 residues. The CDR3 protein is CASSQDERGGSNQPQHF. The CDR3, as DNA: TGCGCCAGCAGCCAAGATGAAAGGGGCGGAAGCAATCAGCCCCAGCATTTT.

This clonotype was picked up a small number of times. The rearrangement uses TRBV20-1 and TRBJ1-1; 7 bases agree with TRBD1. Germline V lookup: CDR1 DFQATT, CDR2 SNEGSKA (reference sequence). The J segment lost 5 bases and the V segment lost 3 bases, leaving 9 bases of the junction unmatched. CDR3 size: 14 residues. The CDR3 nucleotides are TGCAGTGCTAGGAGGGACAGTGGGGTGACTGAAGCTTTCTTT. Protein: CSARRDSGVTEAFF.

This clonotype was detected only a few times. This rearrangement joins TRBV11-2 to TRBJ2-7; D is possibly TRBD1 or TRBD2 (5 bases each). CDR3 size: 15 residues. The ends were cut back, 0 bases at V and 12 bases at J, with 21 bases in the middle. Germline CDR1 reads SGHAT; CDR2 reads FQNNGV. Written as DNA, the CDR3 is TGTGCCAGCAGCTTAGATCCGTCGGCGGTGGGGGTAAGGTACTTC. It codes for CASSLDPSAVGVRYF. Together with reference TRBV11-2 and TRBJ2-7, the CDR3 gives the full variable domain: EAGVAQSPRYKIIEKRQSVAFWCNPISGHATLYWYQQILGQGPKLLIQFQNNGVVDDSQLPKDRFSAERLKGVDSTLKIQPAKLEDSAVYLCASSLDPSAVGVRYFGPGTRLTVT.

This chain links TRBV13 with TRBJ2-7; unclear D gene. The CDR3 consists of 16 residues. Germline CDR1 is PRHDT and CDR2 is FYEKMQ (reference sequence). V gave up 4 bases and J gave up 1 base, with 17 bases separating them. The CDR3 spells CASSSSTWRASYEQYF. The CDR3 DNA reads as TGTGCCAGCAGCTCATCAACTTGGAGAGCGTCCTACGAGCAGTACTTC.

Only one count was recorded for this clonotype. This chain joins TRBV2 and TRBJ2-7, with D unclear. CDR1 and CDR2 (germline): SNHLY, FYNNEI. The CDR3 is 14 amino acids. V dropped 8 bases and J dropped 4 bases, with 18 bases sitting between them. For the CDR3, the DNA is TGTGCCAGCGGGCAGGTCTCGAACGTTTACGAGCAGTACTTC. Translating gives CASGQVSNVYEQYF.

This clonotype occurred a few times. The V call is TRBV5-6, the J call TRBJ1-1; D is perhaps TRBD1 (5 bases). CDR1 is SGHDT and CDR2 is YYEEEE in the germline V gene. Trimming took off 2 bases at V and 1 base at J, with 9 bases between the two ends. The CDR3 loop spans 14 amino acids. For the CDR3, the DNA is TGTGCCAGCAGCTTCCAGGGAGGGAACACTGAAGCTTTCTTT. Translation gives CASSFQGGNTEAFF.